The 3 T cell receptor beta chains reported below all come from one sample, sequenced in a study of CD8+ T cells in alopecia areata. Sequencing templates came from extracted RNA that was reverse transcribed into cDNA. The data were produced by immunoSEQ multiplex PCR, yet TCRdb's version contains in-frame clones alone and is incomplete. The sample has about 200,000 clones, roughly 56% seen once. The sample taken for sequencing was CD8+ T cells sorted from blood. These receptor sequences come from a human donor in good health.

This clone has just a few counts. The V call is TRBV11-2, the J call TRBJ1-1; D gene ambiguous. V was cut by 5 bases and J by 1 base, with 8 bases left in between. Germline V CDR1 and CDR2: SGHAT, FQNNGV. CDR3 length: 13 amino acids. Written as DNA, the CDR3 is TGTGCCAGCAGCCTTGATCCGAACACTGAAGCTTTCTTT. Amino acids: CASSLDPNTEAFF.

This rearrangement joins TRBV30 to TRBJ2-2; maybe TRBD1 (6 bases). This CDR3 region has 14 residues. The germline V and J ends were trimmed by 2 bases and 3 bases, with 10 bases remaining between them. Germline CDR1 reads GTSNPN; CDR2 reads SVGIG (reference sequence). The CDR3 loop reads CAWSTGRDTGELFF. Here the CDR3 DNA reads TGTGCCTGGAGTACAGGGCGAGACACCGGGGAGCTGTTTTTT.

This clone was observed a few times. The chain employs TRBV2 and TRBJ2-4; D ambiguous. The germline V gene encodes CDR1 SNHLY and CDR2 FYNNEI. The V end was cut by 3 bases, the J end by 0 bases, with 6 bases between. This CDR3 has 14 amino acids. CDR3 amino acids: CASSDSLAKNIQYF. In nucleotides, the CDR3 is TGTGCCAGCAGTGACTCTCTAGCCAAAAACATTCAGTACTTC.